This entry lists 32 T cell receptor beta chains sequenced from one sample in a study of T cell responses to AZD1222 COVID-19 vaccine. Here immunoSEQ multiplex PCR was the method, and the copy in TCRdb shows in-frame clones only, minus some. The table shows around 200,000 clones, with 85% to 90% occurring only once. The sample in question was peripheral blood, obtained 28 days after the second AZD1222 dose. These receptors came from an adult who received the AZD1222 COVID-19 vaccine.

J is TRBJ1-1 and V is TRBV5-1, with D tentatively TRBD1 (6 bases). The V end was cut by 0 bases, the J end by 5 bases, with 11 bases between. Germline V gives CDR1 SGHRS, CDR2 YFSETQ. The CDR3 contains 14 residues. The CDR3 sequence is CASSLAQGSTEAFF. In DNA, the CDR3 is TGCGCCAGCAGCTTGGCACAGGGTAGTACTGAAGCTTTCTTT. The complete variable domain, with remaining parts taken from reference TRBV5-1 and TRBJ1-1, reads KAGVTQTPRYLIKTRGQQVTLSCSPISGHRSVSWYQQTPGQGLQFLFEYFSETQRNKGNFPGRFSGRQFSNSRSEMNVSTLELGDSALYLCASSLAQGSTEAFFGQGTRLTVV.

The chain links TRBV28 to TRBJ1-2; D gene uncertain. CDR3 length equals 14 residues. Germline CDR1 is MDHEN and CDR2 is SYDVKM. With 5 bases removed from V and 2 bases from J, the gap between germline ends came to 12 bases. CDR3 coding DNA: TGTGCCAGCAGTGCAAGACCCCCCAACTATGGCTACACCTTC. Residues: CASSARPPNYGYTF.

This clone came up once. V is TRBV29-1 and J is TRBJ1-1; 7 bases line up with TRBD1. The CDR3 consists of 12 residues. Germline values: CDR1 SQVTM, CDR2 ANQGSEA. V lost 8 bases, J lost 7 bases, and 10 bases stayed unmatched. The CDR3 DNA is TGCAGCTTCGGACAGGCTTCTGGTGAAGCTTTCTTT. Protein product: CSFGQASGEAFF. The entire variable domain, with the rest obtained from reference TRBV29-1 and TRBJ1-1, is as follows: SAVISQKPSRDICQRGTSLTIQCQVDSQVTMMFWYRQQPGQSLTLIATANQGSEATYESGFVIDKFPISRPNLTFSTLTVSNMSPEDSSIYLCSFGQASGEAFFGQGTRLTVV.

The V call is TRBV19, the J call TRBJ2-7; TRBD1 aligns across 8 bases. CDR1 is LNHDA and CDR2 is SQIVND in the germline V gene (reference sequence). The CDR3 is made up of 13 amino acids. With 3 bases clipped from V and 3 bases from J, the junction kept 1 base outside the gene matches. The CDR3 nucleotides read TGTGCCAGTAGTATCGGACAGGGCTACGAGCAGTACTTC. Protein product: CASSIGQGYEQYF. Supplemented by reference TRBV19 and TRBJ2-7, the full variable domain reads DGGITQSPKYLFRKEGQNVTLSCEQNLNHDAMYWYRQDPGQGLRLIYYSQIVNDFQKGDIAEGYSVSREKKESFPLTVTSAQKNPTAFYLCASSIGQGYEQYFGPGTRLTVT.

The genes are TRBV18 and TRBJ2-7; 11 bases are shared with TRBD1. The CDR3 loop spans 15 amino acids. Germline CDR1 and CDR2: KGHSH and LQKENI. The V and J ends lost 6 bases and 4 bases, in that order; junction bases with no gene match: 8. CDR3: CASSRPGQGVYEQYF. The CDR3 DNA sequence: TGTGCCAGCTCTCGACCGGGACAGGGGGTATACGAGCAGTACTTC.

This chain uses TRBV28 with TRBJ1-1, with D perhaps TRBD1 (5 bases). Trimming removed 5 bases from V and 8 bases from J, with 12 bases in between. Per germline, CDR1 MDHEN and CDR2 SYDVKM. This CDR3 has 12 residues. The CDR3 nucleotides read TGTGCCAGCAGTCCACGGAGGGACGAAGCTTTCTTT. Translated: CASSPRRDEAFF.

This chain connects TRBV20-1 to TRBJ1-2; no clear D. CDR3 size: 13 residues. Germline loops: CDR1 DFQATT, CDR2 SNEGSKA (reference sequence). V lost 4 bases and J 5 bases, leaving 14 bases between the germline ends. As DNA, the CDR3 is TGCAGTGCTACTGAGAACCGTAGGTATGGCTACACCTTC. Its protein is CSATENRRYGYTF.

This clone was recorded only once. The gene calls are TRBV28 and TRBJ1-6; tentatively, D is TRBD1 (6 bases). Germline lookup yields CDR1 MDHEN and CDR2 SYDVKM. This CDR3 contains 16 residues. V was clipped by 2 bases and J by 0 bases, with 8 bases between them. The CDR3 region is CASSLAGDSYNSPLHF. The CDR3 nucleotides read TGTGCCAGCAGTTTAGCAGGGGACTCCTATAATTCACCCCTCCACTTT.

This clone was seen only once. The chain carries TRBV19 and TRBJ2-1, with 7 nucleotides matching TRBD2. The CDR3 has 16 amino acids. J was trimmed by 7 bases and V by 7 bases; bases with no gene match: 16. Germline CDR1 LNHDA, CDR2 SQIVND (reference sequence). CDR3 DNA: TGTGCCAGTAAGGGGTTGGGCGGGAGCCGGCGGAATGAGCAGTTCTTC. Translation gives CASKGLGGSRRNEQFF.

The chain couples TRBV28 to TRBJ2-7, with D uncertain. The V end was cut by 5 bases, the J end by 6 bases, with 14 bases between. The CDR3 consists of 13 residues. Germline V gives CDR1 MDHEN, CDR2 SYDVKM. The CDR3 DNA is TGTGCCAGCAGTACGCGGACGGCCCTCGAGCAGTACTTC. It encodes CASSTRTALEQYF.

The rearrangement joins TRBV6-2 or TRBV6-3 to TRBJ2-7, with 8 bases matching TRBD1. The CDR3 is 15 residues long. Trimming took 2 bases from V and 7 from J; bases not matched to a gene: 10. Germline CDR1 MNHEY, CDR2 SVGEGT. CDR3 bases: TGTGCCAGCAGTTACGTTGGACAGGGTTTGGGGGAGCAGTACTTC. Its protein is CASSYVGQGLGEQYF.

The chain carries TRBV5-6 and TRBJ1-2; D ambiguous. Germline CDR1 and CDR2: SGHDT and YYEEEE. This CDR3 contains 13 residues. V was trimmed by 1 base and J by 8 bases, leaving 12 bases between them. The CDR3 nucleotides read TGTGCCAGCAGCTTGAAGGGTTTCCGAGGCTACACCTTC. It codes for CASSLKGFRGYTF.

This clone has ten or more counts. The V and J genes are TRBV6-4 and TRBJ2-1, with TRBD1 identical over 10 bases. Trimming took 6 bases from V and 5 from J; bases not matched to a gene: 10. The CDR3 extends over 16 amino acids. Germline assignment: CDR1 MRHNA and CDR2 SNTAGT. The CDR3 loop reads CASSDKAGTGDNEQFF. The CDR3 DNA reads TGTGCCAGCAGCGACAAGGCCGGGACAGGGGACAATGAGCAGTTCTTC.

The rearrangement joins TRBV4-1 to TRBJ2-1; 8 nucleotides match TRBD2. Germline values: CDR1 MGHRA, CDR2 YSYEKL. The V segment lost 4 bases and the J segment 9 bases; nucleotides outside the gene matches: 11. The length of the CDR3 is 15 residues. The CDR3 nucleotides read TGCGCCAGCAGCCCCTCCGGGACTAGAATCTTTGAGCAGTTCTTC. Translation gives CASSPSGTRIFEQFF.

The gene calls are TRBV19 and TRBJ2-7; 9 bases are shared with TRBD1. Losses at the gene ends were 5 bases for V and 7 bases for J; bases not matched to a gene: 9. The CDR3 contains 14 residues. Germline lookup yields CDR1 LNHDA and CDR2 SQIVND (reference sequence). This CDR3 reads CASSPGTGMGEQYF. The CDR3 DNA is TGTGCCAGTAGTCCTGGGACAGGGATGGGGGAGCAGTACTTC.

The V and J genes are TRBV18 and TRBJ2-5; no firm D call. The ends were cut back, 7 bases at V and 5 bases at J, with 11 bases in the middle. Germline V gives CDR1 KGHSH, CDR2 LQKENI. The CDR3 covers 12 residues. CDR3 nucleotide sequence: TGTGCCAGCTTCTCGGCCGACGAGACCCAGTACTTC. This encodes CASFSADETQYF.

The genes are TRBV18 and TRBJ2-7, with 10 bases that match TRBD1. The CDR3 covers 16 residues. With 4 bases clipped from V and 1 base from J, the junction kept 7 bases outside the gene matches. Germline assignment: CDR1 KGHSH and CDR2 LQKENI. DNA for the CDR3: TGTGCCAGCTCACTTCGGACAGGGGGTGTGTCCTACGAGCAGTACTTC. Its translation: CASSLRTGGVSYEQYF.

The V gene is TRBV18, the J gene TRBJ2-7; TRBD2 matches at 8 bases. The trim removed 1 base at V and 4 bases at J, leaving 24 bases unmatched. The CDR3 is 21 residues long. Per germline, CDR1 KGHSH and CDR2 LQKENI. Here the CDR3 reads CASSPRGRPEATGTRSYEQYF. The CDR3 nucleotides read TGTGCCAGCTCACCACGGGGCAGGCCAGAGGCGACCGGGACTAGGAGTTACGAGCAGTACTTC.

Worth noting for this clone: One end of the junction is discordant with germline, which a read error may explain. The V gene is TRBV29-1, the J gene TRBJ2-7; 8 nucleotides align to TRBD2. The CDR3 spans 15 residues. In germline, CDR1 is SQVTM, CDR2 ANQGSEA. The CDR3 loop reads CSVERPGLGSHEQYF. Here the CDR3 DNA reads TGCAGCGTTGAAAGACCGGGACTAGGCTCCCACGAGCAGTACTTC.

V gene TRBV5-1 combines with J gene TRBJ2-3; weak D call: TRBD1 (6 bases). Germline-derived CDR1 and CDR2 are SGHRS and YFSETQ. Trimming removed 7 bases from V and 0 bases from J, with 21 bases in between. This CDR3 spans 17 amino acids. Here the CDR3 DNA reads TGCGCCAGCTTTAAGGGGGATTACAGTCTTAGCACAGATACGCAGTATTTT. It is translated as CASFKGDYSLSTDTQYF.

This chain joins TRBV4-3 and TRBJ1-2; D unresolved. This CDR3 contains 13 residues. Germline V gene lookup returns CDR1 LGHNA and CDR2 YSLEER. V lost 1 base and J 3 bases, leaving 6 bases between the germline ends. DNA for the CDR3: TGCGCCAGCAGCCAAGTGGTAGACTATGGCTACACCTTC. Protein: CASSQVVDYGYTF.

This sequence joins TRBV13 and TRBJ2-3; D may match TRBD1 or TRBD2 (6 bases each). This CDR3 comprises 14 residues. V lost 2 bases and J lost 5, with 11 bases in between. CDR1 PRHDT and CDR2 FYEKMQ come from the germline V gene (reference sequence). The CDR3 bases are TGTGCCAGCAGCTTAAGGGGGGCGGGAGATACGCAGTATTTT. It specifies CASSLRGAGDTQYF.

The chain combines TRBV5-1 with TRBJ1-5, with 8 bases fitting TRBD1. With 4 bases clipped from V and 5 bases from J, the junction kept 8 bases outside the gene matches. The CDR3 has 15 amino acids. Germline values: CDR1 SGHRS, CDR2 YFSETQ. In DNA form, the CDR3 reads TGCGCCAGCAGCACACAGGGGGGCTTGGATCAGCCCCAGCATTTT. Residues: CASSTQGGLDQPQHF.

This clone was picked up one time. The J gene is TRBJ2-6, the V gene TRBV5-1, with D tentatively TRBD1 or TRBD2 (5 bases each). V was trimmed by 1 base and J by 2 bases, leaving 10 bases between them. The CDR3 totals 16 residues. CDR1 and CDR2 (germline): SGHRS, YFSETQ. DNA for the CDR3: TGCGCCAGCAGCTTGTATAGGGACGCTGGGGCCAACGTCCTGACTTTC. Translating it yields CASSLYRDAGANVLTF.

CDR3 amino acids: CASSITRDTQYF. The CDR3 nucleotides read TGTGCCAGTAGTATAACTCGAGATACGCAGTATTTT. The V call is TRBV19, the J call TRBJ2-3; D gene unclear. V lost 2 bases, J lost 5 bases, and 5 bases lay in between. This CDR3 region has 12 residues. The germline CDR1 and CDR2 sequences are LNHDA and SQIVND (reference sequence). Full variable domain (missing parts from reference TRBV19 and TRBJ2-3): DGGITQSPKYLFRKEGQNVTLSCEQNLNHDAMYWYRQDPGQGLRLIYYSQIVNDFQKGDIAEGYSVSREKKESFPLTVTSAQKNPTAFYLCASSITRDTQYFGPGTRLTVL.

The chain is built from TRBV4-2 and TRBJ2-1; 7 bases agree with TRBD2. The CDR3 contains 19 residues. Trimming at V came to 1 base and at J to 1 base, leaving 13 bases not matched to a gene. Germline-derived CDR1 and CDR2 are LGHNA and YNFKEQ. CDR3 region: CASSQGRAREISSYNEQFF. The DNA of the CDR3 is TGTGCCAGCAGCCAAGGCCGGGCGCGGGAGATCAGTTCCTACAATGAGCAGTTCTTC.

The chain has TRBV4-1 and TRBJ2-5, with TRBD2 matching 14 bases. Germline CDR1 MGHRA, CDR2 YSYEKL. The CDR3 is 17 residues long. V shed 6 bases and J 4 bases; nucleotides not matched to a gene: 10. CDR3 region: CASSPLLGTSGRETQYF. The CDR3 DNA reads TGCGCCAGCAGTCCCCTGTTAGGGACTAGCGGGAGAGAGACCCAGTACTTC.

The chain recombines TRBV4-3 with TRBJ2-3, with 8 bases that match TRBD1. V was clipped by 2 bases and J by 1 base; unmatched bases: 2. Per germline, CDR1 LGHNA and CDR2 YSLEER. The CDR3 contains 15 residues. CDR3 sequence: CASSQRGQGTDTQYF. DNA for the CDR3: TGCGCCAGCAGCCAAAGGGGACAGGGCACAGATACGCAGTATTTT.

The CDR3 coding sequence is TGTGCCAGCAGCCCGCGTGGGACAGGTGGGGGTGAAAAACTGTTTTTT. Translating it yields CASSPRGTGGGEKLFF. This chain connects TRBV9 to TRBJ1-4, with TRBD1 identical over 8 bases. CDR1 and CDR2 from the germline V gene are SGDLS and YYNGEE. The J segment lost 7 bases and the V segment lost 4 bases, leaving 12 bases of the junction unmatched. This CDR3 has 16 amino acids.

This clone was recorded once. The chain has TRBV11-3 and TRBJ2-7; perhaps TRBD2 as D (6 bases). Trimming removed 1 base at V and 2 bases at J, with 15 bases between. The length of the CDR3 is 16 residues. Looked up from germline, CDR1 is SGHNT and CDR2 is YENEEA. CDR3 residues: CASSLGGGAAPYEQYF. CDR3 bases: TGTGCCAGCAGCTTAGGAGGAGGGGCAGCCCCCTACGAGCAGTACTTC. Variable domain in full (rest from reference TRBV11-3 and TRBJ2-7): EAGVVQSPRYKIIEKKQPVAFWCNPISGHNTLYWYLQNLGQGPELLIRYENEEAVDDSQLPKDRFSAERLKGVDSTLKIQPAELGDSAVYLCASSLGGGAAPYEQYFGPGTRLTVT.

As to this clone: The junction departs from the called germline gene at one end, perhaps through a read error. The rearrangement joins TRBV7-7 to TRBJ2-5, with 7 bases that match TRBD1. CDR1 and CDR2 (germline): SSHAT, FNYEAQ (reference sequence). This CDR3 spans 15 amino acids. The CDR3 sequence: CASSRSGGPQETQYF. The CDR3, as DNA: TGTGCTAGCAGCCGTTCAGGGGGACCTCAAGAGACCCAGTACTTC.

The chain combines TRBV9 with TRBJ2-1; D possibly corresponds to TRBD2 (6 bases). CDR3 length: 14 amino acids. The V gene's germline CDR1 is SGDLS and CDR2 YYNGEE. The V end was cut by 0 bases, the J end by 7 bases, with 11 bases between. The CDR3 DNA reads as TGTGCCAGCAGCGTAGACGGGGGAAAGAATGAGCAGTTCTTC. It yields the protein CASSVDGGKNEQFF.